This T cell receptor (beta chain) was captured by sequencing in a study of regulatory T cells in long-lasting Graves disease. Time point meaning: newly diagnosed GD, antithyroid drugs for less than 3 months. PBMC-derived RNA was used for the TCR library. In building TCR beta libraries, iRepertoire HTBI primers were used together with Arm-PCR of CDR3 regions. From the multiplex PCR reads, TCRdb called clonotypes with MiXCR, one entry per CDR3 protein. The data contain 400,000 to 500,000 distinct CDR3 sequences, about a sixth of them singletons. The CDR3 extends over 14 amino acids. V was cut by 7 bases and J by 4 bases, with 13 bases left in between. Per the germline V gene, CDR1 is MDHEN and CDR2 is SYDVKM. This clonotype was observed many times. Another study also made use of these data, one on T cells in Graves' hyperthyroidism and ophthalmopathy.

The source of this sequence is a woman aged 18-29 years with Graves disease. This sequence joins TRBV28 and TRBJ2-2; D may be TRBD1 or TRBD2 (5 bases each). This material consisted of peripheral blood mononuclear cells (PBMCs), taken at new diagnosis, from a patient treated with antithyroid drugs. CDR3 in DNA: TGTGCCAGCAATCGGGGCCGGGGCACCGGGGAGCTGTTTTTT. This translates into CASNRGRGTGELFF.